Presented here are 7 T cell receptor beta chains from one specimen sequenced in a study of T-cell reconstitution after alpha-beta-depleted transplantation in children. Library preparation (for TCRbeta) was performed with unique molecular identifiers. TCRdb re-analysed the PCR reads in MiXCR, keeping a single row per CDR3 protein. This sample yields around 700,000 distinct CDR3 sequences, of which less than 15% are seen a single time; 0.79% belongs to the top ten. The specimen was PBMCs, collected before TCRalphabeta/CD19-depleted stem cell transplant. Source of these receptors: a girl aged 2-10 years with congenital amegakaryocytic thrombocytopenia, due to receive a stem cell transplant.

This clonotype was observed at least ten times. This rearrangement joins TRBV12-3 or TRBV12-4 to TRBJ2-3; the D is unclear. Trimming left V 6 bases short and J 2 bases short, with 3 bases between. CDR3 length: 11 amino acids. Written as DNA, the CDR3 is TGTGCCAGCAGACTCACAGATACGCAGTATTTT. Residues: CASRLTDTQYF.

The chain joins TRBV29-1 to TRBJ1-5; 10 bases agree with TRBD1. Germline CDR1 is SQVTM and CDR2 is ANQGSEA. The ends lost 4 bases at V and 6 bases at J; junction bases unmatched: 6. This CDR3 spans 14 amino acids. The CDR3, as DNA: TGCAGCGTTGGGTCAAGGGACAGGGGTCAGCCCCAGCATTTT. Protein product: CSVGSRDRGQPQHF.

This clonotype was seen at least ten times. The chain uses TRBV29-1 and TRBJ2-3; no clear D gene. The length of the CDR3 is 12 residues. The germline V gene encodes CDR1 SQVTM and CDR2 ANQGSEA. The V end was cut by 5 bases, the J end by 3 bases, with 9 bases between. The CDR3 loop is CSVHGFTDTQYF. The CDR3 DNA is TGCAGCGTTCATGGGTTTACAGATACGCAGTATTTT.

Turning to this clonotype: A read error may be the cause here, since a much bigger clone is one base away. The chain recombines TRBV10-3 with TRBJ1-5; D gene ambiguous. Between the trimmed V and J ends, which lost 8 bases and 5 bases, there was a span of 13 bases. The CDR3 contains 13 residues. Germline V gene data show CDR1 as ENHRY and CDR2 as SYGVKD. The DNA for the CDR3 is TGTGCCATCCCAGCCGACCCGGATCAGCCCCAGCATTTT. This gives the protein CAIPADPDQPQHF.

The chain joins TRBV11-2 to TRBJ2-3; the D is unclear. Per germline, CDR1 SGHAT and CDR2 FQNNGV. This CDR3 region has 15 residues. V lost 4 bases and J 2 bases, leaving 13 bases between the germline ends. The CDR3 DNA is TGTGCCAGCAGCTCGCTCAAGCGCTCCACAGATACGCAGTATTTT. It yields the protein CASSSLKRSTDTQYF. The variable domain in full, with the rest retrieved from reference TRBV11-2 and TRBJ2-3, is EAGVAQSPRYKIIEKRQSVAFWCNPISGHATLYWYQQILGQGPKLLIQFQNNGVVDDSQLPKDRFSAERLKGVDSTLKIQPAKLEDSAVYLCASSSLKRSTDTQYFGPGTRLTVL.

This clonotype showed up just a few times. The V call is TRBV11-2, the J call TRBJ2-1; D uncertain. CDR3 size: 17 residues. The germline V gene encodes CDR1 SGHAT and CDR2 FQNNGV. The V gene lost 5 bases and the J gene lost 2 bases, with 19 bases spanning the gap. The chain's CDR3 is CASSALLGYLTYNEQFF. The CDR3 DNA is TGTGCCAGCAGCGCGCTGCTGGGATATCTTACCTACAATGAGCAGTTCTTC.

This clonotype was observed at least ten times. The CDR3 nucleotides read TGCGCCAGCAGCTTGGCCGGGACAGGTCCTTCCTACGAGCAGTACTTC. Translated, it gives CASSLAGTGPSYEQYF. The rearrangement joins TRBV5-1 to TRBJ2-7; 8 nucleotides match TRBD1. Germline values: CDR1 SGHRS, CDR2 YFSETQ. This CDR3 region has 16 residues. V dropped 0 bases and J dropped 1; count of bases not matched to a gene: 6.